Listed below are T cell receptor beta chains from one sample, sequenced in a study of control samples from healthy donors and cancer patients. The table came from immunoSEQ multiplex PCR; TCRdb's copy has only in-frame clones and leaves some out. Of 84,000 or so clones listed, around 83% are singletons. The sequencing input was PBMCs. These receptors were collected from a man aged 60-69 years with head and neck cancer. Both conserved end residues are part of each CDR3. Fields, in order: D gene, V gene, J gene, clone size, CDR3 DNA, CDR3 protein. The D gene is left open where the match is weak. Not all rows give a size; the values are once, few, many and, for expanded clones, a class.

.	TRBV6-5	TRBJ2-7	.	TGTGCCAGCAGTCTGAGCGGATCCTACGAGCAGTACTTC	CASSLSGSYEQYF
TRBD2	TRBV27	TRBJ2-1	.	TGTGCCAGCAGTCTCGGACTAGCGGGAATAGAGCAGTTCTTC	CASSLGLAGIEQFF
.	TRBV5-1	TRBJ2-2	.	TGCGCCAGCAGCTTGGTTTCGGGCTCCACCGGGGAGCTGTTTTTT	CASSLVSGSTGELFF
.	TRBV5-1	TRBJ2-7	.	TGCGCTAGCAGCTTGGGGCCGGGACTGAACTACGAGCAGTACTTC	CASSLGPGLNYEQYF
TRBD2	TRBV5-4	TRBJ2-3	.	TGTGCCAGCAGCTTTAGCGGGAGTGGTACAGATACGCAGTATTTT	CASSFSGSGTDTQYF
TRBD2	TRBV5-1	TRBJ2-1	.	TGCGCCAGCAGCTTCTCCCTAGCGGGAGGAAGTGAGCAGTTCTTC	CASSFSLAGGSEQFF
.	TRBV19	TRBJ1-6	few	TGTGCCAGTAGTCCCGACAGCGATAATTCACCCCTCCACTTT	CASSPDSDNSPLHF
TRBD1	TRBV18	TRBJ1-4	.	TGTGCCAGCTCACCAAAGTATTGGACAGGAACTAATGAAAAACTGTTTTTT	CASSPKYWTGTNEKLFF
.	TRBV7-2	TRBJ2-7	.	TGTGCCAGCAGCTTAGCAGGGGCTGAATACGAGCAGTACTTC	CASSLAGAEYEQYF
TRBD1	TRBV14	TRBJ2-7	few	TGTGCCAGCAGCCAGGGTGGGTTGACAGGGGGCGTCAGCCACGAGCAGTACTTC	CASSQGGLTGGVSHEQYF
.	TRBV6-1	TRBJ2-2	.	TGTGCCAGCAGTGAAATCCTCAACACCGGGGAGCTGTTTTTT	CASSEILNTGELFF
.	TRBV6-1	TRBJ1-5	.	TGTGCCAGCAGTGAAAAAGGGGATCAGCCCCAGCATTTT	CASSEKGDQPQHF
.	TRBV3-1/TRBV3-2	TRBJ1-5	.	TGTGCCAGCACGTTTGGACCCAATCAGCCCCAGCATTTT	CASTFGPNQPQHF
.	TRBV2	TRBJ1-3	.	TGTGCCAGCAGTGATGTGGGTGTTCGTGGAAACACCATATATTTT	CASSDVGVRGNTIYF
.	TRBV6-6	TRBJ2-5	.	TGTGCCAGCAGAACGGGGCGGAAAGAGACCCAGTACTTC	CASRTGRKETQYF
.	TRBV28	TRBJ2-7	.	TGTGCCAGCAGTTTCCAGGGGGGATCCTACTACGAGCAGTACTTC	CASSFQGGSYYEQYF
.	TRBV27	TRBJ1-6	.	TGTGCCAGCAGTTTATGGGCACCGAATAATTCACCCCTCCACTTT	CASSLWAPNNSPLHF
.	TRBV5-1	TRBJ2-6	.	TGCGCCAGCAGCGGGGGATACTCTGGGGCCAACGTCCTGACTTTC	CASSGGYSGANVLTF
.	TRBV1	TRBJ2-2	.	TGCACCAGCAGCAAACACAGGGGGGGTTCCTCAAGGAACACCGGGGAGCTGTTTTTT	CTSSKHRGGSSRNTGELFF
TRBD2	TRBV2	TRBJ2-3	.	TGTGCCAGCAGTGACGGTAGCGGGAGATCAGATACGCAGTATTTT	CASSDGSGRSDTQYF
TRBD1	TRBV2	TRBJ1-1	.	TGTGCCAGCAGTGATGGACAGGGAGGGACTGAAGCTTTCTTT	CASSDGQGGTEAFF
.	TRBV29-1	TRBJ2-5	.	TGCAGCGACTGGGCCATGGGAGAGACCCAGTACTTC	CSDWAMGETQYF
.	TRBV12-3/TRBV12-4	TRBJ2-1	medium-sized	TGTGCCAGCAGTTGGACTAGGGGGGAGCAGTTCTTC	CASSWTRGEQFF
TRBD1	TRBV29-1	TRBJ2-7	.	TGCAGCGTTGCCCCGGGACAGGGTTACGAGCAGTACTTC	CSVAPGQGYEQYF
.	TRBV2	TRBJ2-6	.	TGTGCCAGCAGCTCATCCCACGTCCTGACTTTC	CASSSSHVLTF
.	TRBV18	TRBJ2-1	.	TGTGCCAGCGGATTCACAGGGACTGATGAGCAGTTCTTC	CASGFTGTDEQFF
.	TRBV27	TRBJ2-7	.	TGTGCCAGCAGTTCACTGGACGCCGGGGAGCAGTACTTC	CASSSLDAGEQYF
.	TRBV6-2/TRBV6-3	TRBJ2-1	many	TGTGCCAGCACCCCGACGGGGACCAATGAGCAGTTCTTC	CASTPTGTNEQFF
TRBD2	TRBV30	TRBJ2-5	.	TGTGCCTGGAGCGCTGCCGGGACTAGCCGAGAGACCCAGTACTTC	CAWSAAGTSRETQYF
.	TRBV7-9	TRBJ1-6	.	TGTGCCAGCAGCTTAGTTGGCCCCAATTCACCCCTCCACTTT	CASSLVGPNSPLHF
.	TRBV24-1	TRBJ2-7	.	TGTGCCACCAGTGAGTCCGGGACCAGCTACGAGCAGTACTTC	CATSESGTSYEQYF
.	TRBV11-2	TRBJ1-2	.	TGTGCCAGCAGCTTAGAAGGGGACTATGGCTACACCTTC	CASSLEGDYGYTF
TRBD1	TRBV4-2	TRBJ1-2	once	TGTGCCAGCAGCCAACAGGGACAGGTCTATGGCTACACCTTC	CASSQQGQVYGYTF
.	TRBV5-6	TRBJ1-2	.	TGTGCCAGCAGCTTGGCCAGAGACTACCTGAGCGGCTACACCTTC	CASSLARDYLSGYTF
TRBD1	TRBV3-1/TRBV3-2	TRBJ1-2	.	TGTGCCAGCAGCCAGGCCGACAGGGGCGGCTACACCTTC	CASSQADRGGYTF
TRBD1	TRBV28	TRBJ1-2	.	TGTGCCAGCAGTTACGGGACAGGGACCTTCTATGGCTACACCTTC	CASSYGTGTFYGYTF
.	TRBV12-3/TRBV12-4	TRBJ1-6	.	TGTGCCAGCAGTTTAGATGAGGGGCCACCCCTCCACTTT	CASSLDEGPPLHF
.	TRBV27	TRBJ1-3	.	TGTGCCAGCAGTCCCCGACAGTCTCCATGGGGAAACACCATATATTTT	CASSPRQSPWGNTIYF
.	TRBV5-1	TRBJ2-7	.	TGCGCCAGCAGCTTGGACTATCGAAGAACCTACGAGCAGTACTTC	CASSLDYRRTYEQYF
.	TRBV19	TRBJ1-5	.	TGTGCCAGTAGGAATCAACAGTCGGTAAATCAGCCCCAGCATTTT	CASRNQQSVNQPQHF
TRBD2	TRBV4-1	TRBJ2-2	.	TGCGCCAGCCGGACCCGGGACTACACGAACACCGGGGAGCTGTTTTTT	CASRTRDYTNTGELFF
.	TRBV7-2	TRBJ1-6	.	TGTGCCAGCAGCCCGGGGGGACTCCCGCCCCACTTT	CASSPGGLPPHF
.	TRBV6-4	TRBJ2-3	.	TGTGCCAGCAGTGGTGATACTAGAGGGACGCAGTATTTT	CASSGDTRGTQYF
.	TRBV5-1	TRBJ2-5	.	TGCGCCAGCAGCGTGGGACCGAACCTCCAAGAGACCCAGTACTTC	CASSVGPNLQETQYF
.	TRBV11-2	TRBJ1-6	.	TGTGCCAGCAGCTTAGGGAGCTCCTATAATTCACCCCTCCACTTT	CASSLGSSYNSPLHF
.	TRBV5-1	TRBJ2-2	.	TGCGCCAGCAGCTTGGAGGCGCGGGCGAACACCGGGGAGCTGTTTTTT	CASSLEARANTGELFF
.	TRBV3-1/TRBV3-2	TRBJ1-5	.	TGTGCCAGCAGCCAAGCGGGGCAAGGAGGTGTACAGCCCCAGCATTTT	CASSQAGQGGVQPQHF
.	TRBV5-5	TRBJ2-2	.	TGTGCCAGCAGCGGAGGGCACGGATTGAACACCGGGGAGCTGTTTTTT	CASSGGHGLNTGELFF
.	TRBV7-2	TRBJ2-5	.	TGTGCCAGCAGCTTAATGGGCCCGGTTGGTGAGACCCAGTACTTC	CASSLMGPVGETQYF
.	TRBV5-6	TRBJ1-1	once	TGTGCCAGCAGCTTGCCAGGTATTACGAACACTGAAGCTTTCTTT	CASSLPGITNTEAFF
TRBD1	TRBV6-6	TRBJ1-3	few	TGTGCCAGCAGCTGGGACAGGGGAAACTCTGGAAACACCATATATTTT	CASSWDRGNSGNTIYF
.	TRBV7-2	TRBJ2-3	.	TGTGCCAGCAGCTCATACACAGATACGCAGTATTTT	CASSSYTDTQYF
.	TRBV5-1	TRBJ2-3	once	TGCGCCAGCAGCACCCAGGGATCTAGCACAGATACGCAGTATTTT	CASSTQGSSTDTQYF
.	TRBV5-1	TRBJ2-5	.	TGCGCCAGCAGCACTGACACACAAGAGACCCAGTACTTC	CASSTDTQETQYF
.	TRBV7-9	TRBJ2-7	.	TGTGCCAGCAGCTTAGGTTCGACGGGCCCCTACGAGCAGTACTTC	CASSLGSTGPYEQYF
.	TRBV25-1	TRBJ1-1	.	TGTGCCAGCAGTGAATCCCCGAGCGGCACTGAAGCTTTCTTT	CASSESPSGTEAFF
TRBD2	TRBV6-1	TRBJ2-5	few	TGTGCCAGCAGTGAACTAGCGGGAGGGCAAGAGACCCAGTACTTC	CASSELAGGQETQYF
.	TRBV19	TRBJ1-2	once	TGTGCCAGTAGTCTCGGAACAAGGGGCTACACCTTC	CASSLGTRGYTF
TRBD1	TRBV4-2	TRBJ2-2	once	TGTGCCAGCAGTCGGGTAACAGGGGGCGAGGACGGGGAGCTGTTTTTT	CASSRVTGGEDGELFF
.	TRBV7-9	TRBJ1-4	once	TGTGCCAGCAGCTTAGTTTCCGGGGGCCTCTCAACTAATGAAAAACTGTTTTTT	CASSLVSGGLSTNEKLFF